The T cell receptor beta chain under discussion was sequenced for a study of radiation and T cells in renal cell carcinoma. Repertoires were generated with immunoSEQ multiplex PCR, while TCRdb's copy carries only in-frame clones and drops some. The sample yields about 12,000 clones, 30% to 40% seen once. The treatment denotes: 15 Gy SBRT to primary tumor, nephrectomy 4 weeks later. The clonotype was recovered from a man in his fifties or sixties with renal cell carcinoma. The sequencing used tumor tissue, collected from a patient whose treatment included radiotherapy and nephrectomy.

The CDR3: CASSLAAGWDEQFF. The CDR3 DNA is TGCGCCAGCAGCTTGGCCGCGGGGTGGGATGAGCAGTTCTTC. This chain connects TRBV5-1 to TRBJ2-1; possibly TRBD2 for D (6 bases). Germline V CDR1 and CDR2: SGHRS, YFSETQ. CDR3 length: 14 residues. Trimming left V 0 bases short and J 8 bases short, with 12 bases between. The whole variable domain, remainder taken from reference TRBV5-1 and TRBJ2-1, is KAGVTQTPRYLIKTRGQQVTLSCSPISGHRSVSWYQQTPGQGLQFLFEYFSETQRNKGNFPGRFSGRQFSNSRSEMNVSTLELGDSALYLCASSLAAGWDEQFFGPGTRLTVL.